This T cell receptor (beta chain) is from a study of T cells after yellow fever vaccination. Study-level background: Any fraction with a low cell number was prepared using SMART-Seq v4 Ultra Low Input.

Per germline, CDR1 SGHVS and CDR2 FNYEAQ. The CDR3 runs to 19 residues. Unmatched junction bases numbered 15, after V lost 5 bases and J lost 5 bases. The study, taken as a whole, reports: Abundant clonotypes from the bulk population could contaminate FACS-sorted repertoires. By day 5 rather than day 15, the secondary response had peaked, though it was weaker.

TCRdb processed the 5' RACE reads anew with MiXCR; each CDR3 protein has one entry. The table includes a few hundred thousand distinct CDR3 sequences, roughly 6.8% detected once. On this clonotype: What it recognizes is unknown.

V is TRBV7-6 and J is TRBJ2-2; 12 nucleotides line up with TRBD2. The sequence derives from a man aged 18 to 29 who received the YFV17D yellow fever vaccine. The source material was PBMCs, sampled about 41 days after the first yellow fever vaccination. Here the CDR3 DNA reads TGTGCCAGCAGCCCTCGGCTAGCGGGGGGGCCACCGTATACCGGGGAGCTGTTTTTT. It translates to CASSPRLAGGPPYTGELFF.